The sample holds one count of the clone carrying this T cell receptor (beta chain). Its specificity is not known. Trimming left V 2 bases short and J 5 bases short, with 7 bases between. Germline values: CDR1 MDHEN, CDR2 SYDVKM. The CDR3 contains 13 residues. This sample stems from a study of shared clonotypes between healthy human individuals. The study, taken as a whole, reports: The study found about 5% of naive CD4 clonotypes shared across a handful of donors.

As defined, naive CD8 cells were CD45RO-negative and positively selected for CCR7, with terminally differentiated effector memory CD45RA+ cells excluded. Among the donors, all were Caucasian adults who lived in Nashville, Tennessee. Several immunoSEQ 96-well plates shared each subset's DNA, each plate a replicate. The input for sorted-subset replicate PCRs was around 200 ng DNA, about 30,000 T cell genomes. Method: immunoSEQ multiplex PCR; TCRdb's copy keeps in-frame clones and lacks some. This sample has around 600,000 clones, with 85% to 95% found just once. What was sequenced was naive CD8+ T cells sorted from blood. The clonotype was recovered from a woman in her twenties or thirties in good health. The genes are TRBV28 and TRBJ2-1; D unclear. CDR3 DNA: TGTGCCAGCAGTTTACCAGGAGACAATGAGCAGTTCTTC. Amino acids: CASSLPGDNEQFF.